A single sample gave rise to the 17 T cell receptor beta chains below, sequenced in a study of blood T cell repertoires in COVID-19. The method was immunoSEQ multiplex PCR; TCRdb's version includes in-frame clones alone and lacks a portion of them. The data show around 270,000 clones, with around 83% seen just once and 1.5% held by the top ten. Sequences were obtained from peripheral blood. These receptors originate from a woman aged 40-49 years who had recovered from COVID-19.

The chain links TRBV6-5 to TRBJ1-5; D not certain. V lost 8 bases and J 5 bases, leaving 10 bases between the germline ends. CDR1 and CDR2 (germline): MNHEY, SVGAGI. The CDR3 totals 12 residues. The CDR3 sequence: CASSSPDQPQHF. In DNA form, the CDR3 reads TGTGCCAGCTCCTCCCCTGATCAGCCCCAGCATTTT.

V is TRBV4-2 and J is TRBJ1-5; no definite D call. Germline V CDR1 and CDR2: LGHNA, YNFKEQ. This CDR3 comprises 12 residues. The V end was cut by 0 bases, the J end by 7 bases, with 4 bases between. The CDR3: CASSQEGQPQHF. The CDR3 DNA reads as TGTGCCAGCAGCCAAGAGGGCCAGCCCCAGCATTTT.

This clone has more than one count but fewer than ten. V and J are TRBV15 and TRBJ1-6; D unclear. The CDR3 totals 12 residues. The V and J ends lost 4 bases and 9 bases respectively, with 7 bases between them. Germline V gives CDR1 LNHNV, CDR2 YYDKDF (reference sequence). The chain's CDR3 is CATSTMSSPLHF. Here the CDR3 DNA reads TGTGCCACCAGCACAATGAGTTCACCCCTCCACTTT.

In its sample, this clone was seen a few times. V and J are TRBV5-6 and TRBJ2-1; a possible D gene is TRBD1 (6 bases). The CDR3 consists of 14 residues. The germline CDR1 and CDR2 sequences are SGHDT and YYEEEE. Trimming left V 0 bases short and J 10 bases short, with 14 bases between. This CDR3 is CASSLVPTGTEQFF. CDR3 coding DNA: TGTGCCAGCAGCTTGGTCCCGACAGGCACCGAGCAGTTCTTC.

V is TRBV5-1 and J is TRBJ2-5; tentative D call: TRBD1 (6 bases). Between the trimmed V and J ends, which lost 4 bases and 1 base, there was a span of 8 bases. This CDR3 has 13 amino acids. CDR1 is SGHRS, CDR2 YFSETQ, per germline. The DNA of the CDR3 is TGCGCCAGCAGCACGGACAGCCAAGAGACCCAGTACTTC. Encoded protein: CASSTDSQETQYF.

The genes are TRBV7-3 and TRBJ2-5; D is possibly TRBD2 (6 bases). This CDR3 has 15 residues. Germline CDR1 reads SGHTA; CDR2 reads FQGTGA. Trimming stripped 5 bases from V and 2 bases from J, with 15 bases between. The CDR3 DNA is TGTGCCAGCAGCCCTTCTCCAGGGAGGCAAGAGACCCAGTACTTC. It translates to CASSPSPGRQETQYF.

This clone was seen just once. V gene TRBV7-2 combines with J gene TRBJ2-7; D uncertain. The length of the CDR3 is 11 residues. Trimming shortened V by 6 bases and J by 2 bases, and 5 bases separated the two germline ends. Germline lookup yields CDR1 SGHTA and CDR2 FQGNSA. CDR3 sequence: CASRLTYEQYF. The CDR3 DNA sequence: TGTGCCAGCAGACTTACCTACGAGCAGTACTTC.

The rearrangement uses TRBV5-4 and TRBJ2-2, with D tentatively TRBD1 (8 bases). CDR1 and CDR2 (germline): SGHNT, YYREEE (reference sequence). The CDR3 covers 17 residues. The V end lost 1 base, the J end lost 3 bases, and 16 bases lay between the germline ends. CDR3 DNA: TGTGCCAGCAGCTTGTGGGGGGGACAGGATTACACCGGGGAGCTGTTTTTT. Amino acid sequence: CASSLWGGQDYTGELFF.

This chain connects TRBV27 to TRBJ1-2; 9 nucleotides match TRBD1. Germline V gene lookup returns CDR1 MNHEY and CDR2 SMNVEV (reference sequence). The CDR3 extends over 15 amino acids. Germline trimming cut 0 bases from V and 8 bases from J; bases unmatched to any gene: 7. The DNA for the CDR3 is TGTGCCAGCAGTTTATCGAAAACAGGGGGCTGGGGCTACACCTTC. This sequence encodes CASSLSKTGGWGYTF.

V and J are TRBV5-1 and TRBJ1-2; perhaps TRBD1 as D (6 bases). CDR1 and CDR2 (germline): SGHRS, YFSETQ. V lost 0 bases, J lost 4 bases, and 16 bases lay in between. The CDR3 covers 16 residues. CDR3 in amino acids: CASSLEAGARGYGYTF. Written as DNA, the CDR3 is TGCGCCAGCAGCTTGGAGGCAGGGGCTCGCGGCTATGGCTACACCTTC. Together with reference TRBV5-1 and TRBJ1-2, the CDR3 gives the full variable domain: KAGVTQTPRYLIKTRGQQVTLSCSPISGHRSVSWYQQTPGQGLQFLFEYFSETQRNKGNFPGRFSGRQFSNSRSEMNVSTLELGDSALYLCASSLEAGARGYGYTFGSGTRLTVV.

This chain links TRBV4-1 with TRBJ2-2; D perhaps matches TRBD1 (5 bases). This CDR3 is built from 15 residues. Trimming shortened V by 2 bases and J by 7 bases, and 14 bases separated the two germline ends. Germline CDR1 and CDR2: MGHRA and YSYEKL. CDR3 sequence (DNA): TGCGCCAGCAGCCAATTAGTGGGGCCAGGCGGGGAGCTGTTTTTT. This sequence encodes CASSQLVGPGGELFF.

The chain joins TRBV7-2 to TRBJ2-3, with 9 bases matching TRBD1. The CDR3 loop spans 15 amino acids. The V gene's germline CDR1 is SGHTA and CDR2 FQGNSA. With V trimmed by 2 bases and J by 6 bases, 6 bases remained unmatched. The CDR3 DNA reads as TGTGCCAGCAGCTTATACTTCGGACAGGGGGATACGCAGTATTTT. Translating it yields CASSLYFGQGDTQYF.

V is TRBV29-1 and J is TRBJ2-2, with a tentative D call TRBD1 (6 bases). Germline CDR1 SQVTM, CDR2 ANQGSEA. With 6 bases removed from V and 4 bases from J, the gap between germline ends came to 12 bases. The CDR3 has 13 residues. The CDR3 loop reads CSVEQGRTGELFF. The CDR3 DNA reads TGCAGCGTCGAACAGGGTCGCACCGGGGAGCTGTTTTTT.

The V and J genes are TRBV11-3 and TRBJ1-1, with TRBD1 as a possible D gene (5 bases). The CDR3 extends over 13 amino acids. The V end lost 3 bases, the J end lost 5 bases, and 10 bases lay between the germline ends. The V gene's germline CDR1 is SGHNT and CDR2 YENEEA. In nucleotides, the CDR3 is TGTGCCAGCAGCTTGGGGGGGGTAACTGAAGCTTTCTTT. The encoded protein is CASSLGGVTEAFF.

This sequence joins TRBV11-2 and TRBJ2-7; TRBD1 agrees at 9 bases. The V and J ends lost 5 bases and 4 bases, in that order; junction bases with no gene match: 6. CDR1 is SGHAT and CDR2 is FQNNGV in the germline V gene. This CDR3 has 14 amino acids. DNA of the CDR3: TGTGCCAGCAGCCGAACAGGGGGCGTTTACGAGCAGTACTTC. Its translation is CASSRTGGVYEQYF.

The CDR3: CASSYIGTEAFF. CDR3 in DNA: TGTGCCAGCAGCTATATTGGTACCGAAGCTTTCTTT. This chain connects TRBV12-3 or TRBV12-4 to TRBJ1-1; D gene uncertain. The CDR3 covers 12 residues. Between the trimmed V and J ends, which lost 6 bases and 8 bases, there was a span of 13 bases.

The chain couples TRBV3-1 (or the pseudogene TRBV3-2) to TRBJ2-3; 8 bases are a match to TRBD2. The CDR3 consists of 15 residues. Germline-derived CDR1 and CDR2 are LGHDT and YNNKEL (reference sequence). V trimming: 4 bases; J trimming: 3 bases; junction bases outside the gene matches: 6. The CDR3 protein is CASSPLVAGTDTQYF. In DNA, the CDR3 is TGTGCCAGCAGCCCATTGGTAGCGGGGACAGATACGCAGTATTTT.